In its sample, the clone carrying this T cell receptor beta chain was seen once. What it binds is unknown. The data belong to a study of T cell responses to AZD1222 COVID-19 vaccine. Findings and caveats of the study: Donors were largely white British and mainly female; clonal diversity was possibly underestimated.

Sequenced by immunoSEQ multiplex PCR; TCRdb stores in-frame clones only, minus some. The sample consists of 85,000 to 110,000 clones, around 91% of them appearing once. V was trimmed by 5 bases and J by 2 bases, leaving 13 bases between them. The germline gives CDR1 MDHEN, CDR2 SYDVKM. The CDR3 has 16 residues. The chain has TRBV28 and TRBJ2-6; D unclear. Here the sequenced sample was peripheral blood, taken on day 0 of AZD1222 vaccination. The sequence came from an adult in good health. As DNA, the CDR3 is TGTGCCAGCAGTGGATTAAGGGAAACTGGGGCCAACGTCCTGACTTTC. Its translation is CASSGLRETGANVLTF.